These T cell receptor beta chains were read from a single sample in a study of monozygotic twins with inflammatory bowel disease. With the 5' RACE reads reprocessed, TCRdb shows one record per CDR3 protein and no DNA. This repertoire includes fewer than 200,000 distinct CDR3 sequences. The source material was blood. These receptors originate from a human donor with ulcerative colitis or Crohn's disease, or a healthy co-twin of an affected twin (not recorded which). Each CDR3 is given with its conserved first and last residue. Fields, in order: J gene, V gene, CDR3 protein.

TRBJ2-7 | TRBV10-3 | CAISPLGTNTPYEQYF
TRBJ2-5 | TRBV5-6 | CASSGRKTGGETQYF
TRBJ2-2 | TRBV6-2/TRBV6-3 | CASSYSTGRGNTGELFF
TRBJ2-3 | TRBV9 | CASSEGTGLSTDTQYF
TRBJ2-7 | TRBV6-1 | CASSEAMRTYEQYF
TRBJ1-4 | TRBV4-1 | CASRHRQTPNEKLFF
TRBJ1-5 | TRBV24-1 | CATSDSTFVAQHF
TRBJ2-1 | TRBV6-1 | CASRGTGVSEQFF
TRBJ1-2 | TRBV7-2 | CASSLRFRGQNNYGYTF
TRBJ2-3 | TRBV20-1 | CSARRRASTDTQYF
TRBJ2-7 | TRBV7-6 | CASSSASYEQYF
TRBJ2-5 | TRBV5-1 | CASTGQGQETQYF
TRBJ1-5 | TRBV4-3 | CASSQDFDQPQHF
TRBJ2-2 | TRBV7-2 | CASSKDRDTGELFF
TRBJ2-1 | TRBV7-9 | CASSLGTSAYNEQFF
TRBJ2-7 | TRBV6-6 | CASDWAGGSEQYF
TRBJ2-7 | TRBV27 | CASSLNDRGGGDEQYF
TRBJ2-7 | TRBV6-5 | CASSYEVSGAPGDEQYF
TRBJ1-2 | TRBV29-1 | CSVETGSRGYTF
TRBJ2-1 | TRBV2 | CASRVLGTSGPNEQFF
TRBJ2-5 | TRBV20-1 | CSASGLAGGPGMKTQYF
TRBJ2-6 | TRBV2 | CASRRGTGPSSGANVLTF